The 5 T cell receptor beta chains given below trace back to one sample, sequenced in a study of blood T cell repertoires in COVID-19. Measured with immunoSEQ multiplex PCR; TCRdb has only the in-frame clones, and not every one. The sample shows 250,000 to 300,000 clones, 75% to 90% of them seen only once. The sequencing sample was made of peripheral blood. The receptors here all came from a man in his fifties with acute or convalescent COVID-19.

The chain carries TRBV30 and TRBJ1-5, with D possibly matching TRBD1 (5 bases). V lost 3 bases and J lost 4, with 7 bases in between. Germline lookup yields CDR1 GTSNPN and CDR2 SVGIG (reference sequence). This CDR3 is 12 amino acids long. CDR3 loop: CAWSRQNQPQHF. CDR3 nucleotides: TGTGCCTGGAGCAGACAGAATCAGCCCCAGCATTTT.

This chain connects TRBV7-9 to TRBJ1-4, with no clear D. This CDR3 region has 14 residues. The ends were cut back, 4 bases at V and 5 bases at J, with 11 bases in the middle. From germline, CDR1 is SEHNR and CDR2 FQNEAQ (reference sequence). CDR3 DNA: TGTGCCAGCAGCTCAGATACATACAATGAAAAACTGTTTTTT. Translated: CASSSDTYNEKLFF.

The chain links TRBV10-3 to TRBJ1-5, with 8 bases lining up with TRBD1. V shed 11 bases, J shed 6 bases, and the junction held 9 bases outside the gene matches. The CDR3 length is 13 residues. Germline CDR1 reads ENHRY; CDR2 reads SYGVKD. Here the CDR3 DNA reads TGTGCCGGATGGGACAGGCCTGGTCAGCCCCAGCATTTT. This translates into CAGWDRPGQPQHF.

V is TRBV9 and J is TRBJ2-3; 10 nucleotides match TRBD2. This CDR3 region has 15 residues. J gave up 6 bases and V 0 bases, and 4 bases lay outside the gene matches. The germline V gene has CDR1 SGDLS and CDR2 YYNGEE. CDR3 protein: CASSVEASGGDTQYF. Here the CDR3 DNA reads TGTGCCAGCAGCGTAGAGGCTAGCGGGGGTGATACGCAGTATTTT.

The CDR3 nucleotides are TGTGCCAGCAGCGAGGGGGCCACAAGCGGCGGGGAGCTGTTTTTT. As protein: CASSEGATSGGELFF. The genes are TRBV7-2 and TRBJ2-2, with TRBD1 identical over 7 bases. The germline V gene has CDR1 SGHTA and CDR2 FQGNSA. Trimming removed 5 bases from V and 7 bases from J; junction bases left unmatched: 10. The CDR3 spans 15 residues.